This T cell receptor (beta chain) was documented in a study of preoperative IRX-2 immunotherapy in early breast cancer. The sample's treatment: preoperative locoregional IRX-2 cytokine immunotherapy. Patients received preoperative, locoregional IRX-2 cytokine immunotherapy in a phase Ib study. TCRdb's table, derived via immunoSEQ multiplex PCR, lists solely in-frame clones and lacks some. The sample yields about 34,000 clones, roughly 96% seen once. Sampling took place from a patient treated with IRX-2 immunotherapy. The origin of this receptor is a human donor with breast cancer.

CDR3 sequence (DNA): TGCAGCGTTTTAGGGATCTCTGGGGCCAACGTCCTGACTTTC. It yields the protein CSVLGISGANVLTF. The chain has TRBV29-1 and TRBJ2-6; no clear D gene. CDR3 length equals 14 residues. V lost 5 bases, J lost 0 bases, and 8 bases lay in between. Germline V lookup: CDR1 SQVTM, CDR2 ANQGSEA.